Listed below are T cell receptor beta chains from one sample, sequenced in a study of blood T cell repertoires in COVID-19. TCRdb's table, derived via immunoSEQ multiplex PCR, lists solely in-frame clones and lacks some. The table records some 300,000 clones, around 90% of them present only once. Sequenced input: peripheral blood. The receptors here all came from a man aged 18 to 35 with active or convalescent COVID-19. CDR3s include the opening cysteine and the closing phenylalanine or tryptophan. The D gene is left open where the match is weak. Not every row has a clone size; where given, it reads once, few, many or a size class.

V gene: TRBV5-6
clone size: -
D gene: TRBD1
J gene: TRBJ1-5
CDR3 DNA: TGTGCCAGCAGCTTGGGTGACAGGGGGCTCGATCAGCCCCAGCATTTT
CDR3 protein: CASSLGDRGLDQPQHF

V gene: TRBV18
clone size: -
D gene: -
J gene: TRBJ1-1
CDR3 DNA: TGTGCCAGCTCACCAGGTGTCAGGAACACTGAAGCTTTCTTT
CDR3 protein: CASSPGVRNTEAFF

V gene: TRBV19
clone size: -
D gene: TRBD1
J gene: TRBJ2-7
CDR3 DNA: TGTGCCAGACCGGGACAGAACAAATTCTACGAGCAGTACTTC
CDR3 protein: CARPGQNKFYEQYF

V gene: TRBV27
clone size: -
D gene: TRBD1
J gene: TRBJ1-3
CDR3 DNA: TGTGCCAGCAGTTTATCGTTTCAGGGGGCGGGTGGAAACACCATATATTTT
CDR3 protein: CASSLSFQGAGGNTIYF

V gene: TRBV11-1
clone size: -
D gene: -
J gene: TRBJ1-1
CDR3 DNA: TGTGCCAGCAGCTCGTCAGGTTGGGTGAACACTGAAGCTTTCTTT
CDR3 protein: CASSSSGWVNTEAFF

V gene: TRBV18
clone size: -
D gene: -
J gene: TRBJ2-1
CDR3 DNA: TGTGCCAGCTCACTGTATGGAGGGCGCGGGGACAATGAGCAGTTCTTC
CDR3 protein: CASSLYGGRGDNEQFF

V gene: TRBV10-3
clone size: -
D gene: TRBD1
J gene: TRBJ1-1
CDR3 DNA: TGTGCCATCAGCCGCGGACAGGGAATAGTTGGAGGCACTGAAGCTTTCTTT
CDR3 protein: CAISRGQGIVGGTEAFF

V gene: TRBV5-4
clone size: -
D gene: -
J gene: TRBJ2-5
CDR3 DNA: TGTGCCAGCAGCTTGGGGCAGAACCAAGAGACCCAGTACTTC
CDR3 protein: CASSLGQNQETQYF

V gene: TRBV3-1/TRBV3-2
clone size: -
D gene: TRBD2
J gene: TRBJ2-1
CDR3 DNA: TGTGCCAGCAGCACGACTAGCCGGGTCAATGAGCAGTTCTTC
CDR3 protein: CASSTTSRVNEQFF

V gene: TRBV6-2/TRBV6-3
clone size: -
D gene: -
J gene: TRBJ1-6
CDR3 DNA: TGTGCCAGCAGTTACTCGCGGGGGCACACCTATAATTCACCCCTCCACTTT
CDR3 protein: CASSYSRGHTYNSPLHF

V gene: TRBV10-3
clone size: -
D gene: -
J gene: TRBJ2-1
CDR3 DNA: TGTGCCATCAGCTCATACAAACTAGGGAGGTCCTACAATGAGCAGTTCTTC
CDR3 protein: CAISSYKLGRSYNEQFF

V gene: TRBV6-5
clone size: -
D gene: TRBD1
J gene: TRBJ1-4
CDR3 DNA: TGTGCCAGCAGTTTACAGGGGACCACTAATGAAAAACTGTTTTTT
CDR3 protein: CASSLQGTTNEKLFF

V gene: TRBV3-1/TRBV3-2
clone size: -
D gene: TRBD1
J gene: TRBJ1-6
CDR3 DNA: TGTGCCAGCCGGAATCACGGACAGGGGAATTCACCCCTCCACTTT
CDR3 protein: CASRNHGQGNSPLHF

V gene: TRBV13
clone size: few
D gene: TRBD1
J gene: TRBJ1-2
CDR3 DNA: TGTGCCAGCAGCTTGGGGACAGGGAACTATGGCTACACCTTC
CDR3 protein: CASSLGTGNYGYTF

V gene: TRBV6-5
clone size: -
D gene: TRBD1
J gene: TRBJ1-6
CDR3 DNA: TGTGCCAGCAGTTCCAGCAGACAGGGAAATTCACCCCTCCACTTT
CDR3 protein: CASSSSRQGNSPLHF

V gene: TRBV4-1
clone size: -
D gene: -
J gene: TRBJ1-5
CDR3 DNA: TGCGCCAGCAGCCTCAAGGAGGGCGGCACTCAGCCCCAGCATTTT
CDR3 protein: CASSLKEGGTQPQHF

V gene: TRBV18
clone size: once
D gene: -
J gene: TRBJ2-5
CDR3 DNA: TGTGCCAGCTCATCCGGACAGAAAGAGACCCAGTACTTC
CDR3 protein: CASSSGQKETQYF

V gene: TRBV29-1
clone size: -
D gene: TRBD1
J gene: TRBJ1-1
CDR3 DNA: TGCAGCGTCATGACCGGGACAGCCACTGAAGCTTTCTTT
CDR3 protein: CSVMTGTATEAFF

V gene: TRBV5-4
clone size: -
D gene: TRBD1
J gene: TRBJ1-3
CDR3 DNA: TGTGCCAGCAGCTCGACCGGGACAGGGACCCGTTTCTCTGGAAACACCATATATTTT
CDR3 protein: CASSSTGTGTRFSGNTIYF

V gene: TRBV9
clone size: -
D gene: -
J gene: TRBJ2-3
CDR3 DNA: TGTGCCAGCAGCGACGCGCGCTACCCTGGTACGCAGTATTTT
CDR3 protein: CASSDARYPGTQYF

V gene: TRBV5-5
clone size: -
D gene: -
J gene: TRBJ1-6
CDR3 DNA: TGTGCCAGCAGCTTGGGGGGCGGATCGGTTTCACCCCTCCACTTT
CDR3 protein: CASSLGGGSVSPLHF

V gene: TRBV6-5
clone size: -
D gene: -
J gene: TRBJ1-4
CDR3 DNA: TGTGCCAGCAGCGCAGGGTTTAATGAAAAACTGTTTTTT
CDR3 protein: CASSAGFNEKLFF

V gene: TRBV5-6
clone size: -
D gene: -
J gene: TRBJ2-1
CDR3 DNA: TGTGCCAGCAGCCGCCCCACTATTAGTCGTGGGGAGCAGTTCTTC
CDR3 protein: CASSRPTISRGEQFF

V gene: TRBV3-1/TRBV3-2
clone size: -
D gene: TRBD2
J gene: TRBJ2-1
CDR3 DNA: TGTGCCAGCAGCGAAAGCGGGAACTCCTACAATGAGCAGTTCTTC
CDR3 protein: CASSESGNSYNEQFF

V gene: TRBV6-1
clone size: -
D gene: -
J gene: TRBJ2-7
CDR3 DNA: TGTGCCAGCAGTGAAGCGCTTCTCGACAGCAGCTACGAGCAGTACTTC
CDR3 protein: CASSEALLDSSYEQYF

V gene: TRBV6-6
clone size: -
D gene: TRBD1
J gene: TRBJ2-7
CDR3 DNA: TGTGCCAGCAGGCGTAGTCAGGGGGCAGGAGCCTACGAGCAGTACTTC
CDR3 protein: CASRRSQGAGAYEQYF

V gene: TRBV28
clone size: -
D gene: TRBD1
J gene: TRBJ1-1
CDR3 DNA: TGTGCCAGCACCCCGACACAGGGGGGTGAAGGGAACACTGAAGCTTTCTTT
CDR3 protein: CASTPTQGGEGNTEAFF

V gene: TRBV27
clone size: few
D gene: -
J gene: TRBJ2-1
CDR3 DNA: TGTGCCAGCACCGCCGGGGCTAGCCGGGGGAATGAGCAGTTCTTC
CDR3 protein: CASTAGASRGNEQFF

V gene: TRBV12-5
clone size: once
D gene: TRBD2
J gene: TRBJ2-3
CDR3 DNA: TGTGCTAGTGGTTCCAACGGACTAGCGGGGGATACGCAGTATTTT
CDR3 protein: CASGSNGLAGDTQYF

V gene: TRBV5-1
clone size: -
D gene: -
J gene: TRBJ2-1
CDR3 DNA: TGCGCCAGCAGCTTCGGCGGACTATCACCAACCTACAATGAGCAGTTCTTC
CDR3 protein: CASSFGGLSPTYNEQFF

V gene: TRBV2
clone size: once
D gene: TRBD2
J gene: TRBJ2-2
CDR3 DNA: TGTGCCGGTAGAACTAGCGACGCGAACACCGGGGAGCTGTTTTTT
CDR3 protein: CAGRTSDANTGELFF

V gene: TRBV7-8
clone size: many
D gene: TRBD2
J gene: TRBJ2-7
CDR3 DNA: TGTGCCAGCAGCTTATCACTAGAAAATAGCGGGAGCGTTCCCTACGAGCAGTACTTC
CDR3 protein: CASSLSLENSGSVPYEQYF

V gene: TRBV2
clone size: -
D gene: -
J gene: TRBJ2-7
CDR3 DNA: TGTGCCAGCAGTAGGGAGCCCGAGCAGTACTTC
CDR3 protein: CASSREPEQYF

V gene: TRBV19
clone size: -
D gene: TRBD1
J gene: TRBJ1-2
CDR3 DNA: TGTGCCAGTAGTTCCGACAGGGGCTATGGCTACACCTTC
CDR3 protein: CASSSDRGYGYTF

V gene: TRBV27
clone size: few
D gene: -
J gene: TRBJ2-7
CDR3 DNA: TGTGCCAGCCGTACTAGCTCCTACGAGCAGTACTTC
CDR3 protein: CASRTSSYEQYF

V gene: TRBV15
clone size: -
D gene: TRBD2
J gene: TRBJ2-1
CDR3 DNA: TGTGCCACCAGCGGGTTTACTAGCGGGAGGGGCTCCTACAATGAGCAGTTCTTC
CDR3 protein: CATSGFTSGRGSYNEQFF

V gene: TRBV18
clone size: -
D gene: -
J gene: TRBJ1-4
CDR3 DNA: TGTGCCAGCTCCAACCTCCCAGAAACTAATGAAAAACTGTTTTTT
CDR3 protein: CASSNLPETNEKLFF

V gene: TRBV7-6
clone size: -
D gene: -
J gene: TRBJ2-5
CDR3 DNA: TGTGCCAGCAACCCCATTCCCACTTTGTACCAAGAGACCCAGTACTTC
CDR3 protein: CASNPIPTLYQETQYF

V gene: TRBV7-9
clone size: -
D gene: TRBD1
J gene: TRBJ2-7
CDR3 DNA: TGTGCCAGCAGCTTTTCCACAGGGGGGAAGGCCCAACATATCTACGAGCAGTACTTC
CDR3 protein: CASSFSTGGKAQHIYEQYF

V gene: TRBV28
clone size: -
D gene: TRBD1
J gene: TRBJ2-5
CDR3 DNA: TGTGCCAGCAACGTCAGGGGGCGGCAAGAGACCCAGTACTTC
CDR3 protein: CASNVRGRQETQYF

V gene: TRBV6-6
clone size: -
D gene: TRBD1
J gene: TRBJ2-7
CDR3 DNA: TGTGCCAGCAGAGATCCCCGGGACAGAACCTACGAGCAGTACTTC
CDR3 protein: CASRDPRDRTYEQYF

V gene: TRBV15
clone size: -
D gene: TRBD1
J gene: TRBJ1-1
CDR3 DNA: TGTGCCACCAGCAGGAGACAGGGGTCTACCACTGAAGCTTTCTTT
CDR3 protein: CATSRRQGSTTEAFF

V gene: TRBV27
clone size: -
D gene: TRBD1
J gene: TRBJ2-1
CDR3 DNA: TGTGCCAGCAGTTTGGACAGGGCCGCCTACAATGAGCAGTTCTTC
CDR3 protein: CASSLDRAAYNEQFF

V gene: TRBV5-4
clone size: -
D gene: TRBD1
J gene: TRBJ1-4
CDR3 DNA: TGTGCCAGCAGCTCCGAATCGACAGGGCAAAAACTGTTTTTT
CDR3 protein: CASSSESTGQKLFF

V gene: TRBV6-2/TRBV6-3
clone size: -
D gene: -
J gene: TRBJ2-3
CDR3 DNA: TGTGCCAGCAGTTACCCAATGGAGCCGCAGGACAGCGTCGATACGCAGTATTTT
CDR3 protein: CASSYPMEPQDSVDTQYF

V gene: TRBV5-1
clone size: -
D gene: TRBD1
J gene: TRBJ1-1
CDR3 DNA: TGCGCCAGCAGCTTAGGGGGCGCGGGGAACACTGAAGCTTTCTTT
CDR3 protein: CASSLGGAGNTEAFF

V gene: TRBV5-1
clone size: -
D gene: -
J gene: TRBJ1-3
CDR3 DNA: TGCGCCAGCAGCACCATCAGGGCAACAGGAAACACCATATATTTT
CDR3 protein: CASSTIRATGNTIYF